This T cell receptor beta chain emerged from a study of blood T cell repertoires in COVID-19. Whole-study context: Some COVID-19 samples were acute and others convalescent; all came from the United States, Italy and Spain.

TCRdb's table, derived via immunoSEQ multiplex PCR, lists solely in-frame clones and lacks some. The sample lists approximately 180,000 clones, roughly 79% occurring once. Patients in Seattle were enrolled during active infection, then followed longitudinally. Germline-derived CDR1 and CDR2 are SQVTM and ANQGSEA. V shed 7 bases and J 4 bases; nucleotides not matched to a gene: 5. CDR3 size: 13 residues. The origin of this receptor is a woman at least 80 years old with COVID-19, enrolled during active disease. The sequenced material came from peripheral blood. The chain employs TRBV29-1 and TRBJ1-1; 11 bases map to TRBD1. CDR3 nucleotides: TGCAGCGCCTGGACAGGGGGCGGCACTGAAGCTTTCTTT. Translation gives CSAWTGGGTEAFF.